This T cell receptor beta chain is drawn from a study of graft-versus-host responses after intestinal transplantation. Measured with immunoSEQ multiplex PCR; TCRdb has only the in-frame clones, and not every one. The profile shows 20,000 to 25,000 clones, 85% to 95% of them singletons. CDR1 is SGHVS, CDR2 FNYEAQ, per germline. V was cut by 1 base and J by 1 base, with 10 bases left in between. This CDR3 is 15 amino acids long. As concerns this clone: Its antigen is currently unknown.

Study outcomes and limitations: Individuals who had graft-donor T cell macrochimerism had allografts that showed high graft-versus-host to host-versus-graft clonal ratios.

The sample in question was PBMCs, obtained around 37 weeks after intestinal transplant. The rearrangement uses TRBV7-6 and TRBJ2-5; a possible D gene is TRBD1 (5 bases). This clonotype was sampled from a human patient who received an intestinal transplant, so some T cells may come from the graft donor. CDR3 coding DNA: TGTGCCAGCAGCTTAGGGGGCCGGGTCCAAGAGACCCAGTACTTC. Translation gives CASSLGGRVQETQYF. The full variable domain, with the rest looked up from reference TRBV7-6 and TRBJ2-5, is GAGVSQSPRYKVTKRGQDVALRCDPISGHVSLYWYRQALGQGPEFLTYFNYEAQQDKSGLPNDRFSAERPEGSISTLTIQRTEQRDSAMYRCASSLGGRVQETQYFGPGTRLLVL.